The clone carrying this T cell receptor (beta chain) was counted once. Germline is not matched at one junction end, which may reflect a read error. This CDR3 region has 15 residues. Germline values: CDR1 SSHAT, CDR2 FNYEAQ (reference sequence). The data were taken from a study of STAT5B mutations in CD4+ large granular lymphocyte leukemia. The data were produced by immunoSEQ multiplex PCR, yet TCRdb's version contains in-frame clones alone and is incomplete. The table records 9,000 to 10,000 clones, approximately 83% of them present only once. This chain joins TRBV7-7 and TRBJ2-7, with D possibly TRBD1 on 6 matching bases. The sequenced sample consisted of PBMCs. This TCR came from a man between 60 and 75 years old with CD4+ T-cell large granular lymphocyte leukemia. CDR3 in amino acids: CASSLGTSFSYEQYF. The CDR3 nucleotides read TGTGCTAGCAGCTTAGGGACATCCTTCTCCTACGAGCAGTACTTC.